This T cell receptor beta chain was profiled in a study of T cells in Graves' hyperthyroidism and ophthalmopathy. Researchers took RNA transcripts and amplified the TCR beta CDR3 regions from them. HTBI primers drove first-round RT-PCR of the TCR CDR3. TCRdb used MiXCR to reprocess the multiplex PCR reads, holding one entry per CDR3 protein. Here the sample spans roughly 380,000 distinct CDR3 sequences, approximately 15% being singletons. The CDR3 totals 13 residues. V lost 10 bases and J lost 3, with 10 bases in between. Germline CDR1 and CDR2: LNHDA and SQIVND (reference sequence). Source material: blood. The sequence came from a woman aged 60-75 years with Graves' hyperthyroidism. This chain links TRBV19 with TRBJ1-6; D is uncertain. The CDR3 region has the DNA TGTGCCACCATGGACGGCTATAATTCACCCCTCCACTTT. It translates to CATMDGYNSPLHF.